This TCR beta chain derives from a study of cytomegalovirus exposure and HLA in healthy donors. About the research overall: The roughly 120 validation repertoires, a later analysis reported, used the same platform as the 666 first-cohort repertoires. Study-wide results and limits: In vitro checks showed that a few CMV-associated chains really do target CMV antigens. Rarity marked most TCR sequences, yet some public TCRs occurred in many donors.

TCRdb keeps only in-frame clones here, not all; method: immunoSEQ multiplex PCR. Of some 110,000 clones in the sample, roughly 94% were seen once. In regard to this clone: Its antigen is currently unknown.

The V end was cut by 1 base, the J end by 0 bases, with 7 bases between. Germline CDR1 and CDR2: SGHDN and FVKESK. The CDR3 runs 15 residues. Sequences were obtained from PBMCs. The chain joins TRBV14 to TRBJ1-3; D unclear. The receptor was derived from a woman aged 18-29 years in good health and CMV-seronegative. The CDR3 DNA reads TGTGCCAGCAGCCAAGCAGGATTCTCTGGAAACACCATATATTTT. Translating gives CASSQAGFSGNTIYF.